The rows below give T cell receptor beta chains drawn from one sample of a study of response to subunit inactivated influenza vaccine. TCRdb fed the RT-PCR reads into MiXCR, producing one record per CDR3 protein. The table has around 790,000 distinct CDR3 sequences, about 20% seen once. This material consisted of PBMCs from blood, taken less than 6 days after vaccination. These receptors all stem from a man aged 50-60 years who received an inactivated influenza vaccine. Both conserved end residues are part of each CDR3. D genes are given only for firm matches. Rows may omit the clone size; those that give it use once, few, many or a size class.

clone_size	j_call	v_call	d_call	cdr3_nt	cdr3_aa
few	TRBJ2-3	TRBV7-2	TRBD2	TGTGCCAGCAGCGCGGGACTAGCGGACACAGATACGCAGTATTTT	CASSAGLADTDTQYF
NA	TRBJ2-1	TRBV4-2	TRBD2	TGTGCCAGCAGCCCGCCTCCTGGATGGACTAGCGGGAGAAGGGAGCAGTTCTTC	CASSPPPGWTSGRREQFF
NA	TRBJ2-7	TRBV7-8	TRBD1	TGTGCCAGCAGCTTAGGACAGGGTAAAAGCGAGCAGTACTTC	CASSLGQGKSEQYF
NA	TRBJ2-1	TRBV20-1	TRBD1	TGCAGTGCTATTGACTTCCAACCACAGGGGGCTAAGGGGTCCTACAATGAGCAGTTCTTC	CSAIDFQPQGAKGSYNEQFF
few	TRBJ2-5	TRBV7-9	NA	TGTGCCAGCAGCTCAGGAGTAGAAGAGACCCAGTACTTC	CASSSGVEETQYF
many	TRBJ2-7	TRBV12-3/TRBV12-4	NA	TGTGCCAGCAGTTTGAGGGCCTCCTACGAGCAGTACTTC	CASSLRASYEQYF
few	TRBJ2-2	TRBV4-2	NA	TGTGCCAGCAGCCAAGTGGGACTTACCACCGGGGAGCTGTTTTTT	CASSQVGLTTGELFF
few	TRBJ2-1	TRBV6-1	NA	TGTGCCAGCAGCTGGGACCAGCGATTAGCGGCTCCCTTGGGCAATGAGCAGTTCTTC	CASSWDQRLAAPLGNEQFF
NA	TRBJ2-1	TRBV3-1	NA	TGTGCCAGCAGCCAACCGGTGGGCCCCTCCTACAATGAGCAGTTCTTC	CASSQPVGPSYNEQFF
NA	TRBJ2-5	TRBV25-1	NA	TGTGCCAGCAGTGAATTCGCGGGAATCCTACAAGAGACCCAGTACTTC	CASSEFAGILQETQYF
few	TRBJ2-2	TRBV28	TRBD2	TGTGCCACCTTACTAGCGGTTAACACCGGGGAGCTGTTTTTT	CATLLAVNTGELFF